This entry lists 5 T cell receptor beta chains sequenced from one sample in a study of control samples from healthy donors and cancer patients. Libraries were prepared by immunoSEQ multiplex PCR; TCRdb keeps only in-frame clonotypes and omits some of them. The sample comprises 200,000 or so clones, about 90% of which are singletons, and approximately 1.8% rests with the top ten. Sequenced material: blood. These receptors were taken from a man aged 25 to 40 in good health.

This chain links TRBV5-1 with TRBJ2-7, with D possibly being TRBD2 (5 bases). The CDR3 is 12 residues long. The germline CDR1 and CDR2 sequences are SGHRS and YFSETQ. V lost 4 bases, J lost 2 bases, and 7 bases lay in between. CDR3 nucleotide sequence: TGCGCCAGCAGCAACGGGGCCTACGAGCAGTACTTC. Amino acid sequence: CASSNGAYEQYF.

This chain connects TRBV19 to TRBJ1-1; D may be TRBD1 (5 bases). Germline lookup yields CDR1 LNHDA and CDR2 SQIVND (reference sequence). The CDR3 loop spans 15 amino acids. Trimming stripped 4 bases from V and 5 bases from J, with 17 bases between. For the CDR3, the DNA is TGTGCCAGTAGTACCACCTCAGGGAGGCTAACTGAAGCTTTCTTT. It is translated as CASSTTSGRLTEAFF.

The V and J genes are TRBV5-1 and TRBJ2-2, with 8 positions matching TRBD1. This CDR3 comprises 15 residues. The germline CDR1 and CDR2 sequences are SGHRS and YFSETQ. V shed 2 bases, J shed 6 bases, and the junction held 6 bases outside the gene matches. This CDR3 reads CASSLPQGAAGELFF. CDR3 nucleotides: TGCGCCAGCAGCTTACCGCAGGGGGCAGCCGGGGAGCTGTTTTTT.

This rearrangement joins TRBV5-5 to TRBJ1-4; 7 bases are a match to TRBD1. This CDR3 has 15 residues. The V gene's germline CDR1 is SGHKS and CDR2 YYEKEE (reference sequence). The trim removed 2 bases at V and 7 bases at J, leaving 8 bases unmatched. The CDR3 loop is CASSFFGGTAEKLFF. CDR3 sequence (DNA): TGTGCCAGCAGCTTCTTCGGGGGGACAGCTGAAAAACTGTTTTTT. Full variable domain (remainder filled in from reference TRBV5-5 and TRBJ1-4): DAGVTQSPTHLIKTRGQQVTLRCSPISGHKSVSWYQQVLGQGPQFIFQYYEKEERGRGNFPDRFSARQFPNYSSELNVNALLLGDSALYLCASSFFGGTAEKLFFGSGTQLSVL.

This clone showed up just once. The gene calls are TRBV20-1 and TRBJ1-2; D call uncertain. The V gene lost 0 bases and the J gene lost 4 bases, with 3 bases spanning the gap. The germline V gene has CDR1 DFQATT and CDR2 SNEGSKA (reference sequence). This CDR3 spans 11 amino acids. CDR3 region: CSARDGYGYTF. The CDR3 nucleotides read TGCAGTGCTAGAGACGGCTATGGCTACACCTTC.